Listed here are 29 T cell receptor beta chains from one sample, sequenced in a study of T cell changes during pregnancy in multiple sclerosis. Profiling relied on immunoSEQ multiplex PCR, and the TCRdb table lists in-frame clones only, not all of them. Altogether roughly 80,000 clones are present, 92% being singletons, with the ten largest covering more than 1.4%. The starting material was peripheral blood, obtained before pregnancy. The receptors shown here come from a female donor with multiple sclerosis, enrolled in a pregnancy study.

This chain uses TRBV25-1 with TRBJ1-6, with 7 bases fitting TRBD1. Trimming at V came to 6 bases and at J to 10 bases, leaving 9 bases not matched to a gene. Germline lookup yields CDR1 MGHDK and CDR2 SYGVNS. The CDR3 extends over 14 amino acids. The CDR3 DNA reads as TGTGCCAGCAGGGGAACAGGGGTGAACTCACCCCTCCACTTT. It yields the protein CASRGTGVNSPLHF.

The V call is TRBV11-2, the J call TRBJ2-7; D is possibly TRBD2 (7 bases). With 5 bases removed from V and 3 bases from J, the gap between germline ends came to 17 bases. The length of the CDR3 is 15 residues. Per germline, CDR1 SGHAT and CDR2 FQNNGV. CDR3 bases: TGTGCCAGCAGCCCAATGGGGGGGGGCCGCTACGAGCAGTACTTC. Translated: CASSPMGGGRYEQYF.

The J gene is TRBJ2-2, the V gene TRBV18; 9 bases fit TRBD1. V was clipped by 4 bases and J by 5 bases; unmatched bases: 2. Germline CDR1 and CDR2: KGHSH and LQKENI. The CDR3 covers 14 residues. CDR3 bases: TGTGCCAGCTCACGGGACAGGGTAACCGGGGAGCTGTTTTTT. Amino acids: CASSRDRVTGELFF.

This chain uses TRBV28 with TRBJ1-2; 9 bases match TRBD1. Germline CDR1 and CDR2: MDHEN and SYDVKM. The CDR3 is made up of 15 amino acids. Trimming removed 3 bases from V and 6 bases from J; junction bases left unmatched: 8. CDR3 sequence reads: CASSFIGTGMDGYTF. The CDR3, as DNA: TGTGCCAGCAGTTTTATCGGGACAGGGATGGATGGCTACACCTTC.

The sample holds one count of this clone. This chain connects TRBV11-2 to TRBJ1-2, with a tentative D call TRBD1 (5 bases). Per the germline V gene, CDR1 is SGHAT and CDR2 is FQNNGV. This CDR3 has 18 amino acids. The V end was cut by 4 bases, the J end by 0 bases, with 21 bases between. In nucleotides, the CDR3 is TGTGCCAGCAGCTCTACCCGCCGACAGCTTTCATCTAACTATGGCTACACCTTC. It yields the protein CASSSTRRQLSSNYGYTF.

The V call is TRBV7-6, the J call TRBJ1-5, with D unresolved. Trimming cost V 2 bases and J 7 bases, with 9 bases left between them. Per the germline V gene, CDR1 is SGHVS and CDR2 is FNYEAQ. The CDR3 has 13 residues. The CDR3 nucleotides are TGTGCCAGCAGCTTAAGCGGCAGCCAGCCCCAGCATTTT. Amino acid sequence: CASSLSGSQPQHF.

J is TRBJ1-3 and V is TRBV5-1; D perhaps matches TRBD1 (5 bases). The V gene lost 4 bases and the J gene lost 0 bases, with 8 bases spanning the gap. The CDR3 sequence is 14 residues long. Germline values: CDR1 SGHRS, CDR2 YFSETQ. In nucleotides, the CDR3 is TGCGCCAGCAGCCCGGACATCTCTGGAAACACCATATATTTT. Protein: CASSPDISGNTIYF.

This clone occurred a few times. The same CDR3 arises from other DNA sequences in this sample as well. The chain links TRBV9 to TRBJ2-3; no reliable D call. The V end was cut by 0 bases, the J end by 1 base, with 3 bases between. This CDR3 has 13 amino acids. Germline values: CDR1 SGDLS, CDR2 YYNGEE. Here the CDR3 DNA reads TGTGCCAGCAGCGTAGCGGGCACAGATACGCAGTATTTT. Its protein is CASSVAGTDTQYF.

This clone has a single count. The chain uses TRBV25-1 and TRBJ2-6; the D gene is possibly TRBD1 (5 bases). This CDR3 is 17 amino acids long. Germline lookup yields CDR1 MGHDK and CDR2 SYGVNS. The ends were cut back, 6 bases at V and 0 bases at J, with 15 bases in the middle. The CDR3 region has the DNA TGTGCCAGCAGCTACGGAACAGGAGACTCTGGGGCCAACGTCCTGACTTTC. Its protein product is CASSYGTGDSGANVLTF.

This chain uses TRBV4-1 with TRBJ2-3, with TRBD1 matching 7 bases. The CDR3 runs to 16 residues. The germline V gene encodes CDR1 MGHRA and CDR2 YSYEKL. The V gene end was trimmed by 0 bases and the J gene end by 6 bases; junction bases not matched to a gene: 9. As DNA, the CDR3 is TGCGCCAGCAGCCAAGAAGGGGGCGGACATAGTGATACGCAGTATTTT. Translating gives CASSQEGGGHSDTQYF.

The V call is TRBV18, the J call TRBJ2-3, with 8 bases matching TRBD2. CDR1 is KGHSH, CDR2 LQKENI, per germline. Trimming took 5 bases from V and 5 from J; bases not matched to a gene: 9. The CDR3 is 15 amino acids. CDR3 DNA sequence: TGTGCCAGCTCAGCCGGGGGGGCCCGGTTAGATACGCAGTATTTT. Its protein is CASSAGGARLDTQYF.

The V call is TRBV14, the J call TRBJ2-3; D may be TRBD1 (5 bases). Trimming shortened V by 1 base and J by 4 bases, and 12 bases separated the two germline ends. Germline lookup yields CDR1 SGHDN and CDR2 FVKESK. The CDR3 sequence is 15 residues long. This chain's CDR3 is CASSQGLRGSDTQYF. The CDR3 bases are TGTGCCAGCAGCCAAGGACTTAGGGGATCAGATACGCAGTATTTT.

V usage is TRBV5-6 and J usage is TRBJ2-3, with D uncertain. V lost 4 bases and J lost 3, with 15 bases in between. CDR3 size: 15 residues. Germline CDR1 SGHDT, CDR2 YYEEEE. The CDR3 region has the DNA TGTGCCAGCAGCCCCCGACCAAGAGGTACAGATACGCAGTATTTT. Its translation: CASSPRPRGTDTQYF.

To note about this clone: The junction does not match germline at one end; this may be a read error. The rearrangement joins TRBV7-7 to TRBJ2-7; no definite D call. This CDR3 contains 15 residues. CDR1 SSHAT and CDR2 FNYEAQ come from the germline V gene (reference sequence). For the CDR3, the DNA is TGTGCTAGCAGCTTAGATAACTACGCGTCCTACGAGCAGTACTTC. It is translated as CASSLDNYASYEQYF.

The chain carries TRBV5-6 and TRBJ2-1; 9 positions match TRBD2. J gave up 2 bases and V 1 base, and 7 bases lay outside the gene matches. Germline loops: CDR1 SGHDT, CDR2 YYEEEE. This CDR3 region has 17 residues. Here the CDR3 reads CASSLRASGVTYNEQFF. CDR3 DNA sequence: TGTGCCAGCAGCTTGCGGGCTAGCGGGGTTACCTACAATGAGCAGTTCTTC.

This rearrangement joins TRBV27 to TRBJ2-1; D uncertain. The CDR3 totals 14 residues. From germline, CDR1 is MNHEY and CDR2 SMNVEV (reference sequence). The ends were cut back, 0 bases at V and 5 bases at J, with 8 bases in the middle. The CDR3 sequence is CASSLSNDNNEQFF. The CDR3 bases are TGTGCCAGCAGTTTATCGAACGACAACAATGAGCAGTTCTTC.

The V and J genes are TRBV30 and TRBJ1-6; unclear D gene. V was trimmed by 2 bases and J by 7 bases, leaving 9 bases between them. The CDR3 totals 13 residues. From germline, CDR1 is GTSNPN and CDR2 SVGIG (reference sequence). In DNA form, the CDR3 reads TGTGCCTGGAGTATGGGCTACAATTCACCCCTCCACTTT. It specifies CAWSMGYNSPLHF.

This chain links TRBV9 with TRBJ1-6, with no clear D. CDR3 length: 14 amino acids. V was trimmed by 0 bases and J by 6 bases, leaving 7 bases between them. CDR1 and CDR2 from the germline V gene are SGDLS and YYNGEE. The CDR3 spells CASSVGPGNSPLHF. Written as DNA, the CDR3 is TGTGCCAGCAGCGTAGGCCCGGGTAATTCACCCCTCCACTTT.

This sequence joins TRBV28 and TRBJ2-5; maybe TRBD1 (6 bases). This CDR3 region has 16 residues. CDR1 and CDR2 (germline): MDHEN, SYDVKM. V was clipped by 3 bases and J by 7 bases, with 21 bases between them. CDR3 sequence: CASSFRDGQFGGTQYF. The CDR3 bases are TGTGCCAGCAGTTTTCGAGACGGACAGTTCGGCGGGACCCAGTACTTC.

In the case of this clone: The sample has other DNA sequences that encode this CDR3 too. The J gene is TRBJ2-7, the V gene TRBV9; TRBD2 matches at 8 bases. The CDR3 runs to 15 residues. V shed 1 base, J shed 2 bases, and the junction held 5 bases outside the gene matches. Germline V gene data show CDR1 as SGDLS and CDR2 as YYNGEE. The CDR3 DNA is TGTGCCAGCAGCGTATCTTCCGGGGGGGCCTACGAGCAGTACTTC. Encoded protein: CASSVSSGGAYEQYF.

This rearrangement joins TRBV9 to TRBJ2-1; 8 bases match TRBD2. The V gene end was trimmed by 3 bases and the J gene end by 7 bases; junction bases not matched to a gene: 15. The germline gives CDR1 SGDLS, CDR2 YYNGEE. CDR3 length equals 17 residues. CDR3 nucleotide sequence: TGTGCCAGCAGCGAGGGGAAGGCTGGCGGGGGGTTGAATGAGCAGTTCTTC. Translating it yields CASSEGKAGGGLNEQFF.

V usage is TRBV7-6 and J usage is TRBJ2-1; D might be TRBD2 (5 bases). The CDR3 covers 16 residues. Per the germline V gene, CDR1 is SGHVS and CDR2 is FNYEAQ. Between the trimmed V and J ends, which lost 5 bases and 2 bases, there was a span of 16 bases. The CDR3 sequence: CASSKAQWETYNEQFF. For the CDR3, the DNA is TGTGCCAGCAGCAAGGCCCAATGGGAGACCTACAATGAGCAGTTCTTC.

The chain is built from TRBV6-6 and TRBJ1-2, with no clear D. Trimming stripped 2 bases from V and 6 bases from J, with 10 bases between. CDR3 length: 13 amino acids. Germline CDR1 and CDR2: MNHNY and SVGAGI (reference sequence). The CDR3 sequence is CASSYGSADGYTF. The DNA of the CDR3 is TGTGCCAGCAGTTACGGGAGCGCGGATGGCTACACCTTC.

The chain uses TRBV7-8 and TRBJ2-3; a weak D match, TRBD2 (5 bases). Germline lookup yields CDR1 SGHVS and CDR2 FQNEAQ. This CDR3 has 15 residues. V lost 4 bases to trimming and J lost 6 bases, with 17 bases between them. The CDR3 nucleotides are TGTGCCAGCAGCTCCCCCCACGGGGAAACCGATACGCAGTATTTT. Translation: CASSSPHGETDTQYF.

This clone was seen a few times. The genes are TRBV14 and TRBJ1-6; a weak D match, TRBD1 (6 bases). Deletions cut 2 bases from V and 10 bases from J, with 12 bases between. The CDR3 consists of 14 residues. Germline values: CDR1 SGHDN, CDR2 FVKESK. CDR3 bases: TGTGCCAGCAGCCAAACAGGGACTAGGTCACCCCTCCACTTT. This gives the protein CASSQTGTRSPLHF.

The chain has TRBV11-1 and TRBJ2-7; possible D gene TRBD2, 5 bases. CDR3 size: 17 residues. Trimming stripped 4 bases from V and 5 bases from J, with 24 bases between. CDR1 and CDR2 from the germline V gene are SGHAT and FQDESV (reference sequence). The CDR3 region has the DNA TGTGCCAGCAGCTCTATTAACCCGGGATGGGGAACCCACGAGCAGTACTTC. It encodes CASSSINPGWGTHEQYF.

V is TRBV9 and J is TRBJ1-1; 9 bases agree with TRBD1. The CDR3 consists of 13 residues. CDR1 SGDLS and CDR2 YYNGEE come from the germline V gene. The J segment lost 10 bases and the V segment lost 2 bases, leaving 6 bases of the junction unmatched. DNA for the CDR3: TGTGCCAGCAGCGTGGGGGACAGGGAGGTAGCTTTCTTT. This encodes CASSVGDREVAFF.

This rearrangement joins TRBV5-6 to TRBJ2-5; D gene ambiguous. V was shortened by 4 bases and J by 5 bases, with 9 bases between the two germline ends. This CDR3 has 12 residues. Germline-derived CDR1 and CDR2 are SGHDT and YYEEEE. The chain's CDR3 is CASSAGSETQYF. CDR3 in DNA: TGTGCCAGCAGCGCCGGGTCCGAGACCCAGTACTTC.

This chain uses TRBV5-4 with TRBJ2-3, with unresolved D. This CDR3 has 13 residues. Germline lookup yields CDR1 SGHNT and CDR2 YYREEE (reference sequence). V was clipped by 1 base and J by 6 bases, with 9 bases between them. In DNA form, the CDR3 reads TGTGCCAGCAGCTTGCCCCCCCCGGATACGCAGTATTTT. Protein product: CASSLPPPDTQYF.